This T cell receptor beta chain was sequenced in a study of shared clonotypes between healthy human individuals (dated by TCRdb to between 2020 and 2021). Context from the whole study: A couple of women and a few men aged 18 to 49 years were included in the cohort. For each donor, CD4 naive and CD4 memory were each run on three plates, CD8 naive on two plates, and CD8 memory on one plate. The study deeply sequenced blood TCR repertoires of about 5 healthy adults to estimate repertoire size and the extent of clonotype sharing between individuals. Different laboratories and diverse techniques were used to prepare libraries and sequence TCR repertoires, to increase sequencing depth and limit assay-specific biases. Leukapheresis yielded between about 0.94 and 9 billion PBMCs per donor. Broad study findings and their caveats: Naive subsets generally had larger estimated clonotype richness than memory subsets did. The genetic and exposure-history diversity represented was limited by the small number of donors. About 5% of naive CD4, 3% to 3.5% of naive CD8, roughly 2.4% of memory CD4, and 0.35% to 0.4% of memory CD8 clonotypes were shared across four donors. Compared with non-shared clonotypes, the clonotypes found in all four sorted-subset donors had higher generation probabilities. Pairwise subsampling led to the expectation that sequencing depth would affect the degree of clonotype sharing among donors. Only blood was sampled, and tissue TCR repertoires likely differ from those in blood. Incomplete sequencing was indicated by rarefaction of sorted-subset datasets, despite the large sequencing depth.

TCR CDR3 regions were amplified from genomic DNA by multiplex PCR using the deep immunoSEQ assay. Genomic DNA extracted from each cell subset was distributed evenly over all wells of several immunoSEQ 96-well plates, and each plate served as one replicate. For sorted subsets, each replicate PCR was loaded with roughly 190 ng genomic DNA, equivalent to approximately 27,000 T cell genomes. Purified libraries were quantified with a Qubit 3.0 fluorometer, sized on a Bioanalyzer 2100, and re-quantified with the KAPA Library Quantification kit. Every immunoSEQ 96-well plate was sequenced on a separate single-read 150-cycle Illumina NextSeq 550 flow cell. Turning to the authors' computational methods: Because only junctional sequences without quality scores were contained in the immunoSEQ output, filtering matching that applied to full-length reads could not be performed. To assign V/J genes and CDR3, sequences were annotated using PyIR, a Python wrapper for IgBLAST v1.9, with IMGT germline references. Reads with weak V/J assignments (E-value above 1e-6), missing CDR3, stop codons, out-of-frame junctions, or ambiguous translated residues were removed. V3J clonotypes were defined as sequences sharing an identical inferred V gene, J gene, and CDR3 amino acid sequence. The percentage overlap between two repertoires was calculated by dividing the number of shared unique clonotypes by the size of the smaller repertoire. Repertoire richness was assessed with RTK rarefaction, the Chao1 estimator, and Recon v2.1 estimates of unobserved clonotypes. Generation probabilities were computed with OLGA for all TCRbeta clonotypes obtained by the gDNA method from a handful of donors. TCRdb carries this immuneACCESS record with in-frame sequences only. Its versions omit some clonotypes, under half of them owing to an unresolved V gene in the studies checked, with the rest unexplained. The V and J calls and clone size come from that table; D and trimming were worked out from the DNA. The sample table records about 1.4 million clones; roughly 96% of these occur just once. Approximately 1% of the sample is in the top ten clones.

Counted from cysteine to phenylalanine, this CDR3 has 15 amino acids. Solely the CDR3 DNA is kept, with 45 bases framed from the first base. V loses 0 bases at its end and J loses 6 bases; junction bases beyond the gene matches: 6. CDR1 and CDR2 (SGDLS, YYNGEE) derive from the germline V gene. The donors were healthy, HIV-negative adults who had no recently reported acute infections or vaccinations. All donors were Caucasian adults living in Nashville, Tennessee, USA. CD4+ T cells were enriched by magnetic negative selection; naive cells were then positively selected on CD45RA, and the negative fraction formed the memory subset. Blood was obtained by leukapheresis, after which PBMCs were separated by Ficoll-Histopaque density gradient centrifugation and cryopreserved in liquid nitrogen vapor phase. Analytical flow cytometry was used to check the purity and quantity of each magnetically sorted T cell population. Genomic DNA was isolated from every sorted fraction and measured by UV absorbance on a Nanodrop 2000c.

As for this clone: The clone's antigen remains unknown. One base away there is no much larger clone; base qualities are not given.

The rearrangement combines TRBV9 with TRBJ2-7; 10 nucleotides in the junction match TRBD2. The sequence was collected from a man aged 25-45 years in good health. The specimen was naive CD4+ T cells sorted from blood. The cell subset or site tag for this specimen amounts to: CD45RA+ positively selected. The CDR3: CASSVESGRATEQYF. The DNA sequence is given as TGTGCCAGCAGCGTAGAAAGCGGGAGGGCCACCGAGCAGTACTTC.